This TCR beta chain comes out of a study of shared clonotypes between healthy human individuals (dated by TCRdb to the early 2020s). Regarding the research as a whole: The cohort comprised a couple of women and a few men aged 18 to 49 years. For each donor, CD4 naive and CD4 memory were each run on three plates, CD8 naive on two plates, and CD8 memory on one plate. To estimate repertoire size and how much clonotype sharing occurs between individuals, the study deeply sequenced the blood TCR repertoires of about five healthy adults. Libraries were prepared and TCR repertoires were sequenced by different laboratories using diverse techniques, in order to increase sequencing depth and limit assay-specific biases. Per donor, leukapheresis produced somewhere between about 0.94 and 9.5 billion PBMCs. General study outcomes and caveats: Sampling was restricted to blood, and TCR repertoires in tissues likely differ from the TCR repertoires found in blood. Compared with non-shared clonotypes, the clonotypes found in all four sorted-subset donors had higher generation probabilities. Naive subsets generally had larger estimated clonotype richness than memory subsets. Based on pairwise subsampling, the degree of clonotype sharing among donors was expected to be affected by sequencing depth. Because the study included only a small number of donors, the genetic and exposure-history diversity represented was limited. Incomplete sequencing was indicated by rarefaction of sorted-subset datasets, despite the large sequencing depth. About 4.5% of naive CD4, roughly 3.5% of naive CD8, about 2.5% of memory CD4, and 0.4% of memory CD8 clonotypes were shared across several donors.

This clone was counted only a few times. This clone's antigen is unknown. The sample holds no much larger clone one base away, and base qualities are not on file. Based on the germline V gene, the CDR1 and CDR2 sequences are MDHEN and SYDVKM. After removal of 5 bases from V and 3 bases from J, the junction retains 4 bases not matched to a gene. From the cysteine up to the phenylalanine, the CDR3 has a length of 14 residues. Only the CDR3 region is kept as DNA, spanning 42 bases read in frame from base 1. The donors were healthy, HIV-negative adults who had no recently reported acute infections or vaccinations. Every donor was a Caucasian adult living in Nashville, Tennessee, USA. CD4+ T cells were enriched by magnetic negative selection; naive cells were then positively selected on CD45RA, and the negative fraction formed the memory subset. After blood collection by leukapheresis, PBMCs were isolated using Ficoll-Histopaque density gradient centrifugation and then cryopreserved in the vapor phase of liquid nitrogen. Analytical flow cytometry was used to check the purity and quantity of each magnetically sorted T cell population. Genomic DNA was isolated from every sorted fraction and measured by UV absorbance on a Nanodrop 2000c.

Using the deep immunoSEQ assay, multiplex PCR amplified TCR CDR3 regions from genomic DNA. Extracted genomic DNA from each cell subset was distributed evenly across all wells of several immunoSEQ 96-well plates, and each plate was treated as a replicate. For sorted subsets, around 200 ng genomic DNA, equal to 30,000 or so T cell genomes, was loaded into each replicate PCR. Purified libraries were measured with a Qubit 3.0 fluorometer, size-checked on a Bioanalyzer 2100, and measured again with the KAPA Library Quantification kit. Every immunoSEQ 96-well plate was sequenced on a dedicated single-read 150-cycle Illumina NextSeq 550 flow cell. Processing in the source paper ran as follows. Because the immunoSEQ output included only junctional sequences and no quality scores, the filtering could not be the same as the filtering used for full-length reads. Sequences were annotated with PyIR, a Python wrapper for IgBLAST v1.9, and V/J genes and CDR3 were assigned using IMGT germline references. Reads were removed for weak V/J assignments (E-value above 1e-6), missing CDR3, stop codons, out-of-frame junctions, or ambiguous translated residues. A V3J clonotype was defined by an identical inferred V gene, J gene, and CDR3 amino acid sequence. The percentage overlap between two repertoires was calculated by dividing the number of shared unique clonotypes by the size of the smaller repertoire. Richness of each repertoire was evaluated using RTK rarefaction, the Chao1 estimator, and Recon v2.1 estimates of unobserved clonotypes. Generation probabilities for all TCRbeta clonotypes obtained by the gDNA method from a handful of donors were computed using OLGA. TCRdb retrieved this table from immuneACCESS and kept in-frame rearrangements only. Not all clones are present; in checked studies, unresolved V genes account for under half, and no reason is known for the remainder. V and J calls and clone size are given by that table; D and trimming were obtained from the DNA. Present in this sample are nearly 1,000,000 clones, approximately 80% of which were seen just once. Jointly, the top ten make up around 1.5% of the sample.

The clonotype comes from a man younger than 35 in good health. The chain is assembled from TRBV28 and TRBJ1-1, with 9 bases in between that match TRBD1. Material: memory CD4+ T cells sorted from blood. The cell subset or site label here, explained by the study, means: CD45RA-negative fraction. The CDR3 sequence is CASSRRTGDTEAFF. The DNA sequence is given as TGTGCCAGCAGTCGTCGGACAGGGGACACTGAAGCTTTCTTT. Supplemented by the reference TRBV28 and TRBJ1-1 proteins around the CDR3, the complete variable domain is DVKVTQSSRYLVKRTGEKVFLECVQDMDHENMFWYRQDPGLGLRLIYFSYDVKMKEKGDIPEGYSVSREKKERFSLILESASTNQTSMYLCASSRRTGDTEAFFGQGTRLTVV.